The 8 T cell receptor beta chains reported below all come from one sample, sequenced in a study of blood T cells in healthy people across ages. Combining a sample-barcoded 5' primer with a J-beta primer mix, a second PCR ran for roughly 7 to 12 cycles. TCRdb reanalysed the 5' RACE reads using MiXCR and keeps one entry per CDR3 protein. Altogether roughly 800,000 distinct CDR3 sequences are present, roughly 25% being singletons, with the ten largest covering about 2.9%. This same sample was also taken into another study, of T cells of mothers and their children.

Material: blood. The source is a boy aged 5-17 years in good health.

The sample holds a few counts of this clonotype. CDR3 residues: CASSSGGGAFF. Here the CDR3 DNA reads TGTGCCAGCTCCTCCGGCGGGGGGGCTTTCTTC. V is TRBV12-3 or TRBV12-4 and J is TRBJ2-1; TRBD2 matches at 9 bases. V shed 8 bases and J 16 bases; nucleotides not matched to a gene: 9. The CDR3 covers 11 residues.

The chain carries TRBV28 and TRBJ2-5, with 8 positions matching TRBD2. In germline, CDR1 is MDHEN, CDR2 SYDVKM. Unmatched junction bases numbered 13, after V lost 7 bases and J lost 3 bases. The CDR3 contains 16 residues. CDR3 coding DNA: TGTGCCAGCATTTTCCCCCCGACTAGCGAGGAAGAGACCCAGTACTTC. Translating it yields CASIFPPTSEEETQYF.

This clonotype was observed a handful of times. The chain combines TRBV2 with TRBJ2-5; TRBD2 might be the D (5 bases). The DNA end is more similar to TRBJ2-1, so the J call may be wrong. Germline V gene sequence: CDR1 SNHLY, CDR2 FYNNEI. The CDR3 runs 15 residues. CDR3 in amino acids: CASSETFGIDNEQFF. The CDR3 DNA sequence: TGTGCCAGCAGTGAAACTTTCGGGATCGACAATGAGCAGTTCTTC.

This clonotype occurred a few times. This chain connects TRBV21-1 to TRBJ1-5. TRBV21-1 is flagged as a pseudogene. The CDR3 has 11 amino acids. CDR3 loop: CASSPPIAQHF. The CDR3 nucleotides are TGTGCCAGCAGCCCTCCTATAGCCCAGCATTTT.

This clonotype was picked up a small number of times. The rearrangement uses TRBV15 and TRBJ2-5; 7 bases match TRBD1. After removal of 3 bases from V and 11 bases from J, the junction contained 15 bases not matched to a gene. Looked up from germline, CDR1 is LNHNV and CDR2 is YYDKDF (reference sequence). The CDR3 loop spans 15 amino acids. The CDR3 loop reads CATSSGQIPGGEQYF. CDR3 nucleotide sequence: TGTGCCACCAGCAGTGGACAGATTCCAGGGGGAGAGCAGTACTTC.

The V call is TRBV27, the J call TRBJ2-1; TRBD2 matches 9 bases. This CDR3 is built from 14 residues. Germline V gives CDR1 MNHEY, CDR2 SMNVEV (reference sequence). The V segment lost 8 bases and the J segment 7 bases; nucleotides outside the gene matches: 9. The DNA of the CDR3 is TGTGCCAGCCCGCTCGGACTAGCGAGAAATGAGCAGTTCTTC. Its translation is CASPLGLARNEQFF.

The table lists this clonotype with a few counts. V gene TRBV20-1 combines with J gene TRBJ2-3, with D unclear. CDR1 is DFQATT, CDR2 SNEGSKA, per germline (reference sequence). Trimming took 2 bases from V and 6 from J, leaving 6 bases between them. The length of the CDR3 is 11 residues. In DNA, the CDR3 is TGCAGTGCTAGATCGCTCGATACGCAGTATTTT. Translated, it gives CSARSLDTQYF.

V is TRBV4-1 and J is TRBJ2-6; D may match TRBD1 or TRBD2 (5 bases each). V was pared by 3 bases and J by 2 bases, with 20 bases between. The germline V gene has CDR1 MGHRA and CDR2 YSYEKL. The CDR3 extends over 19 amino acids. CDR3 nucleotide sequence: TGCGCCAGCAGCCAGGGGTCCGGGACCCTAGGACCTGGGGCCAACGTCCTGACTTTC. Its translation: CASSQGSGTLGPGANVLTF.